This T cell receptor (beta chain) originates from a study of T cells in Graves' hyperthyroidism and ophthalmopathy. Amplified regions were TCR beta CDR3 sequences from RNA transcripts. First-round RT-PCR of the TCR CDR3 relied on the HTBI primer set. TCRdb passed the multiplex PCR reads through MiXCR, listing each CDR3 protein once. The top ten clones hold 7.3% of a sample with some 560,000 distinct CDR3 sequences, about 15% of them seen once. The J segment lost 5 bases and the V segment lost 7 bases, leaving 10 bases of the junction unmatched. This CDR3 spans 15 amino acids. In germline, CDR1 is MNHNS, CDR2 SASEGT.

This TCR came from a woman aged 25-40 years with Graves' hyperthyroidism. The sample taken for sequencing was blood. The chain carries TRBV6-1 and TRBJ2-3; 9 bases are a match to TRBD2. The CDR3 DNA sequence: TGTGCCAGCAAATCAGCGGGAGGACCGGGAGATACGCAGTATTTT. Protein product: CASKSAGGPGDTQYF.